The text below deals with one TCR beta chain. Which antigen it targets is not known. Base quality data are lacking; no much larger clone is found one base away. V is shortened by 3 bases, J by 2 bases, and the region joining them spans 8 bases. The germline V gene provides CDR1 SNHLY and CDR2 FYNNEI. The CDR3 runs 13 residues from the cysteine to the phenylalanine. Of the read, only the CDR3 DNA is kept; its 39 bases are in frame from base 1. The cohort comprised fewer than 700 healthy bone marrow donors. At the time of sampling, all cohort members were nominally healthy, though unrecorded immune exposures were likely present. The donor tested CMV seronegative and was one of the 352 seronegative cohort members. Every donor gave a peripheral blood sample, and the peripheral blood mononuclear cells from that sample were used for TCR beta sequencing. Genomic DNA extraction from the blood cell samples was performed with the Qiagen DNeasy Blood Extraction Kit.

The sample belongs to a study of cytomegalovirus exposure and HLA in healthy donors (dated by TCRdb to 2015 to 2018). A note on the overall study: An earlier analysis of 587 of the donors reported approximately 280 Gb of sequence data and 117 million unique TCR beta sequences obtained from about 200 million T cells. An earlier analysis of 587 of the donors used high-throughput TCR beta sequencing to judge whether each TCR beta V gene segment behaved as functional or pseudogenic. The study combined high-throughput TCR immunosequencing, statistical association of individual TCRs with disease status, and machine learning to predict cytomegalovirus infection status. A handful of DR-DQ haplotypes were handled as single units for association and clustering because linkage in the cohort was strong. The study profiled the T cell repertoires of 500 to 800 subjects by immunosequencing and related them to cytomegalovirus serostatus. The study aimed to test whether signatures of past pathogen exposure could be identified by cataloging public T cell receptors. The number of donors typed differed by locus, with 629-630 for A, B, C, DRB1 and DQB1, roughly 550 for DQA1, 600 to 610 for DPA1, and around 450 for DPB1. Along with the roughly 670-subject first cohort, a separate validation cohort of over a hundred different subjects was used. A later genetic analysis took genome-wide SNP genotypes for about 65% of the 666 donors and used that subset as a discovery cohort. Among under 450 genotyped donors of the cohort, an average of approximately 240,000 unique TCR beta nucleotide sequences were sequenced per donor, roughly 20% of them non-productive. Roughly 300 gigabases of sequencing data and around 85 million unique TCR sequences made up an early release that covered approximately 700 HLA-typed donors. Every discovery cohort repertoire had been produced on one sequencing platform. Of the 300 to 500 genotyped donors, 80% to 90% were placed in the genetic ancestry cluster associated with self-reported Caucasian donors. Donor age, sex, ethnicity and CMV serostatus were compiled together with the repertoire data. Rather than using new phenotypic data, the later analysis identified candidate immune exposures from TCR beta sequences and from how often those sequences occurred across donors. HLA typing covered class I and class II loci at four-digit resolution. A later analysis re-analyzed previously published TCR beta repertoires from 666 donors and added high-resolution HLA genotyping to study TCR occurrence patterns.

The library was made by the immunoSEQ multiplex PCR assay. The multiplex PCR relied on a mix of 60 forward primers for TCR Vbeta segments and 13 reverse primers for TCR Jbeta segments. The CDR3 region of rearranged TCR beta genes was amplified from genomic DNA with a multiplex PCR assay. Amplified TCR beta libraries were sequenced as 87-base-pair reads on the Illumina HiSeq System. The study's processing was this. Across the roughly 640 repertoires, a later analysis counted 78 million or so unique TCR beta chains, roughly 11 million of which were shared by at least two donors. A nearest-neighbor algorithm error-corrected the raw reads and collapsed the reads into unique sequences, merging closely related sequences to remove PCR and sequencing errors. CDR3 sequences were aligned to IMGT reference sequences to assign V, D and J gene segments. For a sequence to be retained, at least a six-nucleotide match to both a V gene segment and a J gene segment was required. Rearrangements were classified as productive when the CDR3 lacked stop codons and remained in frame with V and J, and all other rearrangements were classified as non-productive. CDR3 was defined according to IMGT convention as the region running from the second conserved V-encoded cysteine to the conserved J-encoded phenylalanine. The earlier analysis of about 590 of the donors excluded sequences that lacked an unambiguous match to a single V gene segment. In an earlier analysis of about 590 of the donors, a V segment was called functional when productive rearrangements were above 56.7%, and segregating when the standard deviation between donors exceeded 5%. To diagnose cytomegalovirus status from the catalog of TCR beta chain sequences, a statistical classification framework was built. In a later analysis, TCR nucleotide sequences were compared against IMGT/GENE-DB human TR gene sequences so that V and J genes could be assigned. Using the TCRdist pipeline, a later analysis assigned CDR3 sequences along with most-parsimonious VDJ recombination scenarios. In a later analysis, every TCR beta chain was defined by the combination of its CDR3 amino acid sequence and its V-gene family, and reads without a unique V-gene family were dropped. In a later analysis, 500 to 700 highly shared, low-generation-probability nucleotide sequences were removed to address suspected cross-contamination and a sequencing artifact. For each public chain, a later analysis derived a clonal expansion index from normalized ranks of inferred template counts within each repertoire. In a later analysis, generation probabilities were computed using a VDJ recombination model fitted to out-of-frame rearrangements, and the results were checked against IGoR. Hypergeometric tests were used in a later analysis to score TCR-TCR, TCR-HLA and TCR-CMV co-occurrence, with a repertoire-size bias correction applied to the TCR pairs. In a later analysis, false discovery rates were estimated by permuting HLA or CMV assignments 20 times. A later analysis grouped co-occurring TCRs with DBSCAN, adding TCRdist sequence similarity when clustering within HLA-allele-positive subsets. Co-occurrence clustering excluded repertoires with fewer than 30,000 or more than 120,000 public chains, plus five with anomalous nucleotide sharing. Sourced from immuneACCESS, this table was stored by TCRdb with only in-frame sequences that have V and J called. A share of the clones is absent; for the studies checked, an unresolved V gene accounts for under half, and the remainder has no known explanation. V and J calls plus clone size are reproduced from that table; the DNA served to infer D and trimming. The sample profile shows 200,000 to 250,000 clones; roughly 80% of them were found once. Jointly, the top ten make up 2.5% to 3.5% of the sample.

Study-level results and caveats: According to a later analysis, TCR association rates differed among HLA loci, with DRB1 alleles showing the most associated TCRs and HLA-C alleles showing the fewest. In an earlier analysis of 587 of the donors, most TCR beta V segments appeared in productive rearrangements about 87% or about 30% of the time, broadly matching IMGT annotations. Roughly uniform sequencing depth across donors was assumed in presence/absence analyses, although this assumption may not hold. Most TCR sequences were observed very rarely across donors, whereas some public TCRs were present in many individuals. In a later analysis, several top co-occurrence clusters were reported to appear linked to parvovirus B19, influenza, CMV and Epstein-Barr virus. CMV serostatus was the only immune exposure information available for the cohort. An association between a missense DCLRE1C variant and V-gene and J-gene trimming of TCR beta chains was found in a later genetic analysis and replicated in an independent cohort. A cluster of highly shared sequence variants was judged likely to represent a technical artifact of the sequencing pipeline. In a later analysis, 15,000 to 20,000 TCR beta sequences were associated with specific HLA alleles at a false discovery rate of 0.05. Compared with equally common non-associated chains, HLA-associated TCR beta chains in a later analysis were more clonally expanded and had lower generation probabilities. A few of the identified cytomegalovirus-associated TCR beta chains were confirmed in vitro to be specific for cytomegalovirus antigens. A total of 150 to 200 TCR beta chains were listed by the study as associated with cytomegalovirus. Assigning TCR associations to individual alleles was difficult when HLA alleles, especially DR and DQ, strongly co-occurred. Because HLA typing was missing for some donors at each locus, association tests included only the typed subset. A later analysis found that most CMV-associated TCR beta chains appeared HLA-restricted, with HLA associations seemingly driven largely by CMV exposure. In both the original and validation cohorts, the classifier was reported to diagnose cytomegalovirus status with high specificity and sensitivity. In a later genetic analysis, fewer N-insertions in productive TCRs were reported among donors in an Asian-associated ancestry cluster than the roughly 700-donor mean. Because the 87-base-pair reads could not distinguish some IMGT-functional V segments, including TRBV6-2 and TRBV6-3, those segments were excluded. A further reported finding was that TCR beta sequences accurately predicted the HLA-A and HLA-B alleles for most subjects in the first cohort. About 17 rarely observed V segments, including chromosome 9 orphons, were excluded from the earlier analysis of a few hundred of the donors because counts were too low. This cohort had only TCR beta chains sequenced, and the lack of alpha or paired-chain data limited which features could be detected. Correlated functional status among segregating V segments might be attributable to linkage disequilibrium, but an unknown experimental factor could not be ruled out. The authors suggested that the approach could potentially be generalized to other disease states and immunological phenotypes.

The sequence was obtained from a woman aged 40-49 years in good health and CMV-seronegative. The sequenced material came from PBMCs. The chain is made from TRBV2 and TRBJ2-7; TRBD2 is a weak D gene call, 6 bases matching. CDR3 region: CASSDPGAYEQYF. Read as DNA, the sequence is TGTGCCAGCAGTGATCCGGGGGCCTACGAGCAGTACTTC.